This TCR beta chain was sequenced during a study of CD8+ T cells in alopecia areata. Overall study: Tofacitinib ran for 6 to 18 months before 6 months off drug.

Trimming cost V 6 bases and J 5 bases, with 13 bases left between them. Germline V gene data show CDR1 as MNHEY and CDR2 as SMNVEV (reference sequence). The CDR3 extends over 14 amino acids. Study-wide points: Scalp samples also yield sequences of resident alphabeta T cells from normal skin. Administration of tofacitinib significantly diminished scalp clonality and expanded CD8+ clones within the top 100. While patients received tofacitinib, many expanded lesional clones remained present in scalp and blood.

Treatment defined: oral pan-JAK inhibitor, 5-10 mg twice daily. This clone was detected once. Its antigen is currently unknown. TCR sequencing used cDNA made by reverse transcription of extracted RNA. Assay: immunoSEQ multiplex PCR; the TCRdb copy retains only in-frame clones and omits some. The sample consists of around 180,000 clones, around three fifths of them appearing once. The chain employs TRBV27 and TRBJ2-2; D is ambiguous. This receptor was taken from a human donor with alopecia areata. Sequencing was performed on CD4+ T cells sorted from blood, taken at week 24, from a patient treated with tofacitinib. The chain's CDR3 is CASSPTAWTGELFF. For the CDR3, the DNA is TGTGCCAGCAGCCCCACCGCGTGGACCGGGGAGCTGTTTTTT.